This T cell receptor (beta chain) was observed in a study of blood T cell repertoires in COVID-19. The data were produced by immunoSEQ multiplex PCR, yet TCRdb's version contains in-frame clones alone and is incomplete. The sample lists tens of thousands of clones, roughly 90% occurring once. This TCR was sampled from a woman between 45 and 65 years old with acute or convalescent COVID-19. The sequenced material came from peripheral blood.

CDR3 DNA sequence: TGTGCCAGCAGCCGACAGGGTCTAAAGGGTGGTTCCTACAATGAGCAGTTCTTC. As protein: CASSRQGLKGGSYNEQFF. The chain joins TRBV7-6 to TRBJ2-1; 7 positions agree with TRBD1. Germline V CDR1 and CDR2: SGHVS, FNYEAQ. Trimming at V came to 5 bases and at J to 1 base, leaving 14 bases not matched to a gene. The CDR3 spans 18 residues.